This record looks at one TCR beta chain sequence and its context. No antigen is known for it. The sample is drawn from a study of CD8 T cells in ankylosing spondylitis. Whole-study findings and limits: Some of the motif variants had earlier been found in reactive arthritis patients' fluid and blood. A motif in TCR beta, a set of eight highly homologous variants, appeared characteristic of ankylosing spondylitis blood. Matched ankylosing spondylitis synovial fluid reportedly contained a significantly enriched population of disease-linked clones.

Quantitative 5'-RACE with molecular barcodes generated TCR beta libraries. TCRdb analysed the 5' RACE reads with MiXCR anew, one entry per CDR3 protein. The data contain 350,000 to 450,000 distinct CDR3 sequences, 20% to 25% of them singletons. Trimming removed 3 bases from V and 6 bases from J; junction bases left unmatched: 10. The CDR3 totals 17 residues. Looked up from germline, CDR1 is ENHRY and CDR2 is SYGVKD. The V gene is TRBV10-3, the J gene TRBJ2-1, with 11 positions matching TRBD1. The sequenced sample consisted of blood, either unsorted or a sorted T cell fraction (not recorded which). The origin of this receptor is a male donor with ankylosing spondylitis or in good health (not recorded which). The CDR3 loop is CAISDPTDRGQSNEQFF. For the CDR3, the DNA is TGTGCCATCAGTGACCCGACGGACAGGGGGCAGAGCAATGAGCAGTTCTTC.